This T cell receptor beta chain was recovered during a study of OX40 agonist ivuxolimab in advanced cancers. The CDR3 runs to 16 residues. Germline CDR1 and CDR2: SGHRS and YFSETQ. J was trimmed by 4 bases and V by 0 bases; bases with no gene match: 6. TCRdb's table, derived via immunoSEQ multiplex PCR, lists solely in-frame clones and lacks some. The sample lists roughly 90,000 clones; about 85% were seen once. The source material was CD4+ or CD8+ T cells sorted from blood, sampled in a trial of the OX40 agonist ivuxolimab. The chain couples TRBV5-1 to TRBJ2-3, with TRBD2 matching 9 bases. The receptor was isolated from an adult with an advanced solid tumor such as melanoma, head and neck, liver or kidney cancer. This CDR3 is CASSLDAGGPADTQYF. CDR3 DNA: TGCGCCAGCAGCTTGGACGCGGGGGGGCCAGCAGATACGCAGTATTTT.